This T cell receptor beta chain emerged from a study of blood T cell repertoires in COVID-19. The CDR3 consists of 14 residues. Germline V gives CDR1 LGHNA, CDR2 YSLEER. J was trimmed by 3 bases and V by 4 bases; bases with no gene match: 5. The repertoire was sequenced with immunoSEQ multiplex PCR; TCRdb's copy has only in-frame clones and lacks some. The table shows more than 200,000 clones, with around 86% occurring only once. The chain recombines TRBV4-3 with TRBJ2-7; TRBD1 aligns across 8 bases. The source of this sequence is a man in his thirties or forties in a cohort exposed to, infected with or recovered from COVID-19 (not recorded which). Source material: PBMCs or T cells enriched from blood (not recorded which). CDR3 nucleotides: TGCGCCAGCAGCCTCGGACAGGGTAGCTACGAGCAGTACTTC. Translation: CASSLGQGSYEQYF.